A selection of T cell receptor beta chains follows, all from one sample in a study of blood T cell repertoires in COVID-19. TCRdb's table, derived via immunoSEQ multiplex PCR, lists solely in-frame clones and lacks some. The table records hundreds of thousands of clones, approximately 78% of them present only once. The specimen was PBMCs or T cells enriched from blood (not recorded which). Receptor source: a man aged 35-49 years who had been exposed to COVID-19. The CDR3 runs from the conserved cysteine through the conserved F or W.

v_gene: TRBV4-1; CDR3aa: CASSQDGTSSYEQYF
v_gene: TRBV3-1/TRBV3-2; CDR3aa: CASSRGQAGEKLFF
v_gene: TRBV18; CDR3aa: CASSPGGNQPQHF
v_gene: TRBV19; CDR3aa: CASSAGLSAGELFF
v_gene: TRBV4-1; CDR3aa: CASSRGGLALQGNEQFF
v_gene: TRBV10-3; CDR3aa: CAIGGTSYEQYF
v_gene: TRBV7-9; CDR3aa: CASSLEGLGSVEQYF
v_gene: TRBV4-1; CDR3aa: CASSLGQGAYNEQFF
v_gene: TRBV5-1; CDR3aa: CASRQMGQISTDTQYF
v_gene: TRBV5-1; CDR3aa: CASSLQASSYEQYF
v_gene: TRBV5-1; CDR3aa: CASSRRGFTSTDTQYF
v_gene: TRBV4-1; CDR3aa: CASSQPGGNYGYTF
v_gene: TRBV7-2; CDR3aa: CASSLDRGLLTGELFF
v_gene: TRBV16; CDR3aa: CASSQSIETYEQYF
v_gene: TRBV9; CDR3aa: CASSGFGVGNIQYF
v_gene: TRBV28; CDR3aa: CASSSASSVSYNEQFF
v_gene: TRBV5-1; CDR3aa: CASSEGQNIEAFF
v_gene: TRBV7-8; CDR3aa: CASSLAVTSRGLPQHF
v_gene: TRBV10-1; CDR3aa: CASSEYDTRVEQFF
v_gene: TRBV6-5; CDR3aa: CASSRTGVDQPQHF
v_gene: TRBV7-9; CDR3aa: CASSLGTGAGANVLTF
v_gene: TRBV11-2; CDR3aa: CASSLSGALTDTQYF
v_gene: TRBV5-6; CDR3aa: CASSVGVEQYF
v_gene: TRBV5-1; CDR3aa: CASSLYGRTTDTQYF
v_gene: TRBV6-4; CDR3aa: CASRGGLNYGYTF
v_gene: TRBV12-3/TRBV12-4; CDR3aa: CASRPIWAYGYTF
v_gene: TRBV3-1/TRBV3-2; CDR3aa: CASTQNGGSYSPLHF
v_gene: TRBV5-6; CDR3aa: CASSTRTGTVVTEAFF
v_gene: TRBV6-5; CDR3aa: CASRRERPSEQYF
v_gene: TRBV11-2; CDR3aa: CASSLGLGGRFDTEAFF
v_gene: TRBV5-4; CDR3aa: CASSLAGVAAGELFF
v_gene: TRBV12-5; CDR3aa: CASGVGQTTGELFF
v_gene: TRBV29-1; CDR3aa: CSVGRGTGELFF
v_gene: TRBV29-1; CDR3aa: CSGGASGILTNEQFF
v_gene: TRBV11-3; CDR3aa: CASRGGGLESTGELFF
v_gene: TRBV18; CDR3aa: CASSPPGQGTNTEAFF
v_gene: TRBV4-2; CDR3aa: CASSQGNGIVQFF
v_gene: TRBV5-1; CDR3aa: CASSLAGLAGGETQYF
v_gene: TRBV5-1; CDR3aa: CASSFTSGGTGELFF
v_gene: TRBV2; CDR3aa: CASSSELTGELFF
v_gene: TRBV14; CDR3aa: CASSQVQTGELFF
v_gene: TRBV7-8; CDR3aa: CASSREQGSNSPLHF
v_gene: TRBV30; CDR3aa: CAWRTSGSTGELFF
v_gene: TRBV24-1; CDR3aa: CATGQGGTNEKLFF
v_gene: TRBV11-2; CDR3aa: CASSLLPGQASGNTIYF
v_gene: TRBV19; CDR3aa: CASSIEGRVTGELFF
v_gene: TRBV25-1; CDR3aa: CASSDWSLAEAFF
v_gene: TRBV2; CDR3aa: CASTIPGLRNYGYTF
v_gene: TRBV12-3/TRBV12-4; CDR3aa: CASSFRGSTQYF
v_gene: TRBV12-3/TRBV12-4; CDR3aa: CASSFGEEQFF
v_gene: TRBV19; CDR3aa: CATIDGSGTDTQYF
v_gene: TRBV5-1; CDR3aa: CASSQGSRSGNTIYF